The TCR beta chain described here comes from a study of T cells in Graves' hyperthyroidism and ophthalmopathy. This clonotype was recorded a few times. The CDR3 totals 15 residues. The germline V gene encodes CDR1 SGDLS and CDR2 YYNGEE. Between the trimmed V and J ends, which lost 0 bases and 10 bases, there was a span of 14 bases. It was RNA transcripts that yielded the amplified TCR beta CDR3 regions. HTBI primers drove first-round RT-PCR of the TCR CDR3. Using its own MiXCR run on the multiplex PCR reads, TCRdb lists one record per CDR3 protein. This table has about 200,000 distinct CDR3 sequences, roughly 15% appearing once. The study defined stable Graves' hyperthyroidism as no ophthalmopathy progression within 18 months. For the diagnoses, clinical symptoms, serum thyroxine and TRAb, thyroid ultrasound and orbital computed tomography were used.

Sequencing was done on a sample of blood. The V gene is TRBV9, the J gene TRBJ1-6; the D gene is possibly TRBD1 (5 bases). The clonotype originates from a man aged 50-59 years with Graves' hyperthyroidism. The CDR3 is CASSVADTRGSPLHF. The CDR3 DNA sequence: TGTGCCAGCAGCGTAGCGGACACTCGAGGGTCACCCCTCCACTTT.